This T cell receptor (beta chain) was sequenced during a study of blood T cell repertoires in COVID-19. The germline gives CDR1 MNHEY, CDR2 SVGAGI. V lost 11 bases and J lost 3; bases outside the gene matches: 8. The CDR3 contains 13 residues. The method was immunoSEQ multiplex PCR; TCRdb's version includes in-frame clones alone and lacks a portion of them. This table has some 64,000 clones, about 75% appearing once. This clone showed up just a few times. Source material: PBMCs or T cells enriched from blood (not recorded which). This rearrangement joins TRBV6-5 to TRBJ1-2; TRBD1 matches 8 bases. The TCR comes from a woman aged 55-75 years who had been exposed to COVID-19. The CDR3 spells CAGRTGIDYGYTF. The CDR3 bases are TGTGCCGGAAGGACAGGGATTGACTATGGCTACACCTTC.